The entry that follows covers one T cell receptor beta chain sequence. Its antigen remains unknown. These data belong to a study of spatial heterogeneity in lung cancer. The overall study: Counts of TCR transcripts in tumor regions correlated strongly with a T cell module score (derived from matched bulk RNA-seq). The library had UMIs, and each TCR and UMI pair averaged more than ten raw reads. Overall study findings and caveats: Alpha chain coverage of tumor T cells was estimated at about 7%, and beta chain coverage at about 13%. Expanded intratumoral alpha and beta TCR counts tracked tumor mutation counts.

V was clipped by 1 base and J by 6 bases, with 2 bases between them. This CDR3 has 11 residues. Germline-derived CDR1 and CDR2 are MNHNS and SASEGT. TCRdb re-called the 5' RACE reads through MiXCR, storing one row per CDR3 protein. The sample holds about 13,000 distinct CDR3 sequences, roughly 5.5% seen once. The time point: sample taken at primary tumor resection. Sequencing covered unsorted whole RNA taken from tumor, nontumor lung or frozen PBMC. The rearrangement joins TRBV6-1 to TRBJ2-3; no clear D. This TCR came from a male donor with early-stage non-small cell lung cancer. Here the sequenced sample was lung tumor tissue, taken at surgery. CDR3 residues: CASSEGDTQYF. Written as DNA, the CDR3 is TGTGCCAGCAGTGAAGGGGATACGCAGTATTTT.